Below are 2 T cell receptor beta chains sequenced from a single sample in a study of tumor-infiltrating lymphocytes in primary liver carcinoma. With approximately 500 ng total RNA as template and a constant-region primer, TCR beta cDNA was made. Three nested multiplex PCR rounds, a slightly modified ARM-PCR method, built the TCR beta libraries. The first two PCR rounds used TRBV1-TRBV30 forward primers with a C-beta reverse primer, around 10 cycles each. TCRdb passed the multiplex PCR reads through MiXCR, listing each CDR3 protein once. The data show roughly 70,000 distinct CDR3 sequences, with around 69% seen just once and 40% to 45% held by the top ten. Starting material for RNA and DNA co-extraction consisted of about 17-31 mg of unsorted bulk tissue. The sequenced material came from liver tumor tissue from sampling region 4. Sample subset: tumor region T4, right-lateral pole. These receptors came from a middle-aged man with primary liver carcinoma and hepatitis B virus infection.

The sample holds a few counts of this clonotype. This CDR3 is missing its conserved last phenylalanine or tryptophan, likely due to a read error. The chain employs TRBV20-1 and TRBJ2-1; 10 nucleotides line up with TRBD1. The ends lost 2 bases at V and 1 base at J; junction bases unmatched: 8. This CDR3 has 17 amino acids. The V gene's germline CDR1 is DFQATT and CDR2 SNEGSKA (reference sequence). The CDR3 DNA sequence: TGCAGTGCTAGAAGGGACAGGGGCACCTTGTCCTACAATGAGCAGTTCTCC. Translation gives CSARRDRGTLSYNEQFS.

The table lists this clonotype with a count of one. This sequence joins TRBV29-1 and TRBJ2-5, with 12 positions matching TRBD2. There are 17 residues in the CDR3. J lost 5 bases, V lost 2 bases, and 12 bases had no gene match. In germline, CDR1 is SQVTM, CDR2 ANQGSEA. The CDR3 reads CSVERLASGRAGETQYF. Here the CDR3 DNA reads TGCAGCGTTGAAAGATTGGCTAGCGGGAGGGCGGGTGAGACCCAGTACTTC.